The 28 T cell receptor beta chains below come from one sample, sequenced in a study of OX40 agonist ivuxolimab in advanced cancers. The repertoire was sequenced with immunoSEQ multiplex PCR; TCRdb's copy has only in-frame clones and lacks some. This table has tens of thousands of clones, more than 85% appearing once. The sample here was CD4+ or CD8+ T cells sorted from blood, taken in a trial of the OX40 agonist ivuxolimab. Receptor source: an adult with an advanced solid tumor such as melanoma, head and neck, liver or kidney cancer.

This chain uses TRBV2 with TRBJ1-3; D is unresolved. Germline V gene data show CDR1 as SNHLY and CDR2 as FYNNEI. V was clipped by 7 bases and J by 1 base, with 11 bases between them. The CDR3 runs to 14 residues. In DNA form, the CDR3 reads TGTGCCAGCACAAAATCGGGGTCTGGAAACACCATATATTTT. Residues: CASTKSGSGNTIYF.

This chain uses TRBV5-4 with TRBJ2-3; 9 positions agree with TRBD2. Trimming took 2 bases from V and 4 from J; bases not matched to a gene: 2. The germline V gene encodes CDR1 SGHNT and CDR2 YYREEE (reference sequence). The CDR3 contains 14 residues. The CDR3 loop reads CASSFSGSADTQYF. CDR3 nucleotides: TGTGCCAGCAGCTTTAGCGGGAGTGCAGATACGCAGTATTTT.

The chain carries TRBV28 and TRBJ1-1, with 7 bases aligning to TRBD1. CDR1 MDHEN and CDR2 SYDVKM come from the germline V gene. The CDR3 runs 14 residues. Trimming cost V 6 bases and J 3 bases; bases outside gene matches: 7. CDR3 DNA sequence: TGTGCCAGCAGCCTTGACAGGGTGGACACTGAAGCTTTCTTT. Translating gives CASSLDRVDTEAFF.

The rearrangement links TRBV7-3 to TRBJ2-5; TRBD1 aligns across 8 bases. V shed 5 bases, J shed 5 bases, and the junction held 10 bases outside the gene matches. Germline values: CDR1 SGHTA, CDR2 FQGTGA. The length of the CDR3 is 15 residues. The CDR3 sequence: CASSEYGQGGETQYF. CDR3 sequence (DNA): TGTGCCAGCAGCGAGTACGGACAGGGCGGGGAGACCCAGTACTTC. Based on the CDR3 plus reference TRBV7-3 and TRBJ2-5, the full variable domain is GAGVSQTPSNKVTEKGKYVELRCDPISGHTALYWYRQSLGQGPEFLIYFQGTGAADDSGLPNDRFFAVRPEGSVSTLKIQRTERGDSAVYLCASSEYGQGGETQYFGPGTRLLVL.

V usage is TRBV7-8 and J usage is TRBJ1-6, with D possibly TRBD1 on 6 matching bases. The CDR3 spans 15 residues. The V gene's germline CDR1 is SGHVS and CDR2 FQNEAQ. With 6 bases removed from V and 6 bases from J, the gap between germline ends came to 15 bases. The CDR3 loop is CASRNSGHINSPLHF. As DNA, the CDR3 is TGTGCCAGCAGAAACTCGGGACATATTAATTCACCCCTCCACTTT. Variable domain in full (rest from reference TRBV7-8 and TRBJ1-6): GAGVSQSPRYKVAKRGQDVALRCDPISGHVSLFWYQQALGQGPEFLTYFQNEAQLDKSGLPSDRFFAERPEGSVSTLKIQRTQQEDSAVYLCASRNSGHINSPLHFGNGTRLTVT.

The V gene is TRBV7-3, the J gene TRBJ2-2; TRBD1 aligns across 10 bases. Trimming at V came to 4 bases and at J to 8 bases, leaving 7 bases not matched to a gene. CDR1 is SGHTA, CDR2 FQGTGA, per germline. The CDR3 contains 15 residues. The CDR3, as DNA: TGTGCCAGCAGCTCCCGACAGGGGGCGAAAGGGGAGCTGTTTTTT. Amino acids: CASSSRQGAKGELFF.

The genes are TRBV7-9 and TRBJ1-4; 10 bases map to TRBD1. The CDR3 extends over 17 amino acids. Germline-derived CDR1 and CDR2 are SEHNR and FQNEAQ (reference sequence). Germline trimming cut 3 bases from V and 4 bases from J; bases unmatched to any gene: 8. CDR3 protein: CASSLGQGRTGNEKLFF. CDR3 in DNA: TGTGCCAGCAGCTTGGGACAGGGGAGAACGGGTAATGAAAAACTGTTTTTT.

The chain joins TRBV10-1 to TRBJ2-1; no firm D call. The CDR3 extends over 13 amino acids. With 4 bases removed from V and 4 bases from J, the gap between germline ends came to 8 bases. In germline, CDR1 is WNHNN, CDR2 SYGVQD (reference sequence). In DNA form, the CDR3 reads TGCGCCAGCAGTGCAAACCTTTACAATGAGCAGTTCTTC. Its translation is CASSANLYNEQFF.

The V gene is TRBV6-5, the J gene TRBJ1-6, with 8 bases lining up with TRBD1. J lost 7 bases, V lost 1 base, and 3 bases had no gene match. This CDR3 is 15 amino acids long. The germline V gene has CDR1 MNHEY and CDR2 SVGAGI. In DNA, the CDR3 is TGTGCCAGCAGTTACTTCCAGGGGGCGAATTCACCCCTCCACTTT. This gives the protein CASSYFQGANSPLHF.

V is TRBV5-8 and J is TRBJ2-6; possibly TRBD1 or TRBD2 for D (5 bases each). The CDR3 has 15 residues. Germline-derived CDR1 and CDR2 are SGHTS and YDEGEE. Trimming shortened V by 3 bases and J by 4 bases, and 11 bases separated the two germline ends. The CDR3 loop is CASSWGRTGANVLTF. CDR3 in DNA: TGTGCCAGCAGCTGGGGGAGAACGGGGGCCAACGTCCTGACTTTC.

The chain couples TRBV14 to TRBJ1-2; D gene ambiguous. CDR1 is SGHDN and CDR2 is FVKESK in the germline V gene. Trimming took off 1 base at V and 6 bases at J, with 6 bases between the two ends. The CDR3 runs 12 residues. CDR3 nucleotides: TGTGCCAGCAGCCAAGCAGTTAATGGCTACACCTTC. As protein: CASSQAVNGYTF.

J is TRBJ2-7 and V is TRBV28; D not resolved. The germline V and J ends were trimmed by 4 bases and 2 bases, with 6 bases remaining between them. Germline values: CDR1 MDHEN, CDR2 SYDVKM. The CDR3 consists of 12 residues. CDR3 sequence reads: CASSSFAYEQYF. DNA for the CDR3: TGTGCCAGCAGTTCTTTCGCCTACGAGCAGTACTTC.

The CDR3 reads CASSLRDRVSPLHF. The CDR3 DNA is TGTGCCAGCAGCCTCCGGGACAGGGTTTCACCCCTCCACTTT. This chain joins TRBV11-1 and TRBJ1-6; 9 bases match TRBD1. J gave up 9 bases and V 5 bases, and 5 bases lay outside the gene matches. The CDR3 contains 14 residues. CDR1 SGHAT and CDR2 FQDESV come from the germline V gene (reference sequence).

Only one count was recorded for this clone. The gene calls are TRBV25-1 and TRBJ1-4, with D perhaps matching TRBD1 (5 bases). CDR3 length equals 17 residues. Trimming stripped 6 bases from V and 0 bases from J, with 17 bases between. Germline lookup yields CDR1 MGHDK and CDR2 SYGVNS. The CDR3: CASSPGGGWATNEKLFF. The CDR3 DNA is TGTGCCAGCAGCCCCGGGGGGGGGTGGGCAACTAATGAAAAACTGTTTTTT.

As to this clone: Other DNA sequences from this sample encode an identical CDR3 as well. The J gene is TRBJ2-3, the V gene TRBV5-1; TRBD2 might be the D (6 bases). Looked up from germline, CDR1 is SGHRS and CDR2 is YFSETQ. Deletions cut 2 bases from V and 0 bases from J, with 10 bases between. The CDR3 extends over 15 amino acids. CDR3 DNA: TGCGCCAGCAGCTTCTCCGGGACTAGCACAGATACGCAGTATTTT. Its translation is CASSFSGTSTDTQYF.

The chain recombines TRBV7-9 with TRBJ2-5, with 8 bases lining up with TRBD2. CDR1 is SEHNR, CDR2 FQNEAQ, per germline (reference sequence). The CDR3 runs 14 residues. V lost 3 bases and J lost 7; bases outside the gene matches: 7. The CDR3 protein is CASSFGSTSGTQYF. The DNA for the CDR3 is TGTGCCAGCAGCTTTGGTAGTACTAGCGGGACCCAGTACTTC.

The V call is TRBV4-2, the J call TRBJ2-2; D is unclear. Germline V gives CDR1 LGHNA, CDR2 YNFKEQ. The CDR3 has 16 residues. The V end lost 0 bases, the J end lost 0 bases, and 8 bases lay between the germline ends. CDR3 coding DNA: TGTGCCAGCAGCCAAGATGGTAGCTCGAACACCGGGGAGCTGTTTTTT. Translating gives CASSQDGSSNTGELFF.

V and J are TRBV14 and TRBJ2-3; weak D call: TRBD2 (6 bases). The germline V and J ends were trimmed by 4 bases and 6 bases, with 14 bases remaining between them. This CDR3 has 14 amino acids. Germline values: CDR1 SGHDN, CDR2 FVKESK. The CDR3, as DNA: TGTGCCAGCAGCCTTTTCTCCGGAGGGGATACGCAGTATTTT. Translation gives CASSLFSGGDTQYF.

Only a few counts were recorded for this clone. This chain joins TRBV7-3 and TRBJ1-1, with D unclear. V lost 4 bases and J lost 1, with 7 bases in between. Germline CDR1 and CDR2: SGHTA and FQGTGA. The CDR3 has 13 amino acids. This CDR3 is CASSSTQNTEAFF. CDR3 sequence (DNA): TGTGCCAGCAGCTCGACCCAGAACACTGAAGCTTTCTTT.

Written as DNA, the CDR3 is TGCGCCAGCAGCTCTTGGACAGGCTCTGGGGCCAACGTCCTGACTTTC. Its protein is CASSSWTGSGANVLTF. The chain joins TRBV4-3 to TRBJ2-6; 7 nucleotides agree with TRBD1. This CDR3 has 16 amino acids. Trimming took 5 bases from V and 0 from J; bases not matched to a gene: 4. Germline V gene sequence: CDR1 LGHNA, CDR2 YSLEER.

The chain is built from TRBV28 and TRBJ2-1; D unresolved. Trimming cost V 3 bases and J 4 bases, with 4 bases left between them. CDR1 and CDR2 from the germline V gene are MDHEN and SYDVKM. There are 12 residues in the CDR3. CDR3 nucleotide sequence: TGTGCCAGCAGTTTTAATTACAATGAGCAGTTCTTC. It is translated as CASSFNYNEQFF. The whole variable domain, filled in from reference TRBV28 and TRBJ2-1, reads DVKVTQSSRYLVKRTGEKVFLECVQDMDHENMFWYRQDPGLGLRLIYFSYDVKMKEKGDIPEGYSVSREKKERFSLILESASTNQTSMYLCASSFNYNEQFFGPGTRLTVL.

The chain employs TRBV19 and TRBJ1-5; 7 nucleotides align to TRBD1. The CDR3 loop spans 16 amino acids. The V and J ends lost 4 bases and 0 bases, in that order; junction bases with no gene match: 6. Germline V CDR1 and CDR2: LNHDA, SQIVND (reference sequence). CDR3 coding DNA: TGTGCCAGTAGTACCCTAGGGACAGTTAGCAATCAGCCCCAGCATTTT. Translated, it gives CASSTLGTVSNQPQHF.

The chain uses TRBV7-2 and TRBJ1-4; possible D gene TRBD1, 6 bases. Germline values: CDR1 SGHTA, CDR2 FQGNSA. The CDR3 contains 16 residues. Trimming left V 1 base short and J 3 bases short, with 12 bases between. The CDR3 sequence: CASSLDSTGSNEKLFF. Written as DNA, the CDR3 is TGTGCCAGCAGCTTAGATTCGACAGGATCTAATGAAAAACTGTTTTTT.

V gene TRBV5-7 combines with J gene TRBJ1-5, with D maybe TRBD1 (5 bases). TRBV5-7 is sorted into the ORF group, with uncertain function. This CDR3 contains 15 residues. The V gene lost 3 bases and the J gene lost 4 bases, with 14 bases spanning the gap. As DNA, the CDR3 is TGTGCCAGCAGCTCGACAGCGGTGGGGAATCAGCCCCAGCATTTT. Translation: CASSSTAVGNQPQHF.

The CDR3 nucleotides read TGTGCCAGCAAAAGATATGGGGACACCGGGGAGCTGTTTTTT. The encoded protein is CASKRYGDTGELFF. The chain has TRBV28 and TRBJ2-2; D gene ambiguous. Germline lookup yields CDR1 MDHEN and CDR2 SYDVKM. The CDR3 is 14 amino acids. The germline V and J ends were trimmed by 7 bases and 3 bases, with 12 bases remaining between them.

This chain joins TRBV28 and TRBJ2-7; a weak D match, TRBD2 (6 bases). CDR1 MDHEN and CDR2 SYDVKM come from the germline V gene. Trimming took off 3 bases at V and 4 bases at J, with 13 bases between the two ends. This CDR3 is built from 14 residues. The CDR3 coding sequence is TGTGCCAGCAGTTTGGCGGAGGGGAGGTACGAGCAGTACTTC. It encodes CASSLAEGRYEQYF.

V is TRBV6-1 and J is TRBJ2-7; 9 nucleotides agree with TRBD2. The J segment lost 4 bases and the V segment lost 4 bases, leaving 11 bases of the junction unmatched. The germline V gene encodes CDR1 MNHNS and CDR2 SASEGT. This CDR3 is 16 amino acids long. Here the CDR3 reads CASSVDSGSLSYEQYF. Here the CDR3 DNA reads TGTGCCAGCAGTGTCGATAGCGGGAGTCTTTCTTACGAGCAGTACTTC.

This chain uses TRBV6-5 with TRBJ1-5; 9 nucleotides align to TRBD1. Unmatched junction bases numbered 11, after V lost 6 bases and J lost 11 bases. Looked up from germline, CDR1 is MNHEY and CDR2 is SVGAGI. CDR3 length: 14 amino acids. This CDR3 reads CASSPDRGTPAQHF. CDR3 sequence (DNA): TGTGCCAGCAGCCCAGACAGGGGGACTCCAGCCCAGCATTTT.